The entry below describes one TCR beta chain. Its antigen is still unknown. Pooled samples include second doses given at about 4 or 12 weeks. TCRdb's copy holds only in-frame clones and misses some; the assay was immunoSEQ multiplex PCR. The sample has about 140,000 clones, around nine tenths seen once. The CDR3 runs to 14 residues. Germline CDR1 reads LNHDA; CDR2 reads SQIVND (reference sequence). Trimming cost V 3 bases and J 6 bases, with 14 bases left between them. The data belong to a study of T cell responses to AZD1222 COVID-19 vaccine. Findings and limits, study-wide: Close to half of spike-specific TCRs reportedly recognize unmutated variant regions. Donors skewed white British and female; clonal diversity was possibly underestimated.

This chain joins TRBV19 and TRBJ1-2; D call uncertain. This specimen consisted of peripheral blood, obtained 28 days after the second AZD1222 dose. This sequence originates from an adult who received the AZD1222 COVID-19 vaccine. CDR3 sequence reads: CASSIGWAENGYTF. In DNA, the CDR3 is TGTGCCAGTAGTATTGGTTGGGCGGAGAATGGCTACACCTTC.